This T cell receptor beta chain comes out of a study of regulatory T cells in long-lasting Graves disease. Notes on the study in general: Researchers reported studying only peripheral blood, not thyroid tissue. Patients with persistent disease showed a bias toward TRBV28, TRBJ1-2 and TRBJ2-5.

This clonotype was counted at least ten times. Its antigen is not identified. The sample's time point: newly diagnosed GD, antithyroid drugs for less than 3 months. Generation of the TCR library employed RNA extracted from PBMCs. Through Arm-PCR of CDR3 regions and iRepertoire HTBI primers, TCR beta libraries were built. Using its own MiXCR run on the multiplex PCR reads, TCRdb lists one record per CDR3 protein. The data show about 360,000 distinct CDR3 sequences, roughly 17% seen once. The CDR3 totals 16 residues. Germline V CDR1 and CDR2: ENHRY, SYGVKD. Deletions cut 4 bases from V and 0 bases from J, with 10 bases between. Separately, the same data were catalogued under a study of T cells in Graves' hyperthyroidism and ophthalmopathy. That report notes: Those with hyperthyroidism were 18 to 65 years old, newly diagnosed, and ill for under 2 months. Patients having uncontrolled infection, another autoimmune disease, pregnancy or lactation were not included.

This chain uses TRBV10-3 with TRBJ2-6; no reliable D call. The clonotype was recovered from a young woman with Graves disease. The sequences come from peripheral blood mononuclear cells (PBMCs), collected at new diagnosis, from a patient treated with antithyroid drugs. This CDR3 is CAISGGSNSGANVLTF. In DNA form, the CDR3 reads TGTGCCATCAGTGGTGGCAGTAACTCTGGGGCCAACGTCCTGACTTTC.